Listed here are 20 T cell receptor beta chains from one sample, sequenced in a study of technical replicates of blood from four donors (dated by TCRdb to 2016 to 2017). The receptor library was made with the immunoSEQ multiplex PCR assay. Sourced from immuneACCESS, this table was stored by TCRdb with only in-frame sequences that have V and J called. A share of the clones is absent; for the studies checked, an unresolved V gene accounts for under half, and the remainder has no known explanation. The table for this sample lists approximately 66,000 clones; 70% to 90% of them were counted only once. The ten largest clones take up about 4.7% of the sample. Material: PBMCs. The receptors derive from a human donor in good health. Some clones in this sample may be carry-over from other donors' samples.

This clone was recorded only once. This sequence joins TRBV4-1 and TRBJ2-7; the match to TRBD1 covers 8 bases. This CDR3 is built from 16 residues. V lost 4 bases and J lost 4; bases outside the gene matches: 12. Germline assignment: CDR1 MGHRA and CDR2 YSYEKL. CDR3 amino acids: CASSRAQGASLYEQYF. The CDR3 DNA reads as TGCGCCAGCAGCCGAGCGCAGGGGGCTTCTTTGTACGAGCAGTACTTC.

CDR3 coding DNA: TGCGCCAGCAGCTTGGAAGACCCGGGAATCAAGCAGTACTTC. Translating it yields CASSLEDPGIKQYF. The J gene is TRBJ2-7, the V gene TRBV5-1, with D possibly being TRBD2 (5 bases). CDR1 is SGHRS and CDR2 is YFSETQ in the germline V gene. The CDR3 consists of 14 residues. Trimming left V 0 bases short and J 8 bases short, with 15 bases between.

The genes are TRBV5-5 and TRBJ2-1; 12 nucleotides line up with TRBD1. The CDR3 loop spans 16 amino acids. V was pared by 5 bases and J by 8 bases, with 11 bases of the junction left unmatched. Germline V gene data show CDR1 as SGHKS and CDR2 as YYEKEE (reference sequence). This chain's CDR3 is CASSHTSGTGGHEQFF. In nucleotides, the CDR3 is TGTGCCAGCAGTCATACTTCCGGGACAGGGGGCCATGAGCAGTTCTTC.

The chain carries TRBV5-1 and TRBJ2-7; possibly TRBD1 for D (6 bases). V lost 3 bases to trimming and J lost 3 bases, with 13 bases between them. Germline values: CDR1 SGHRS, CDR2 YFSETQ. CDR3 size: 14 residues. The CDR3 here is CASSSQTTGYEQYF. The DNA of the CDR3 is TGCGCCAGCAGCTCACAAACGACAGGCTACGAGCAGTACTTC.

This sequence joins TRBV7-8 and TRBJ2-1; tentative D call: TRBD2 (6 bases). Germline loops: CDR1 SGHVS, CDR2 FQNEAQ. V was shortened by 4 bases and J by 1 base, with 29 bases between the two germline ends. The CDR3 contains 21 residues. The CDR3 protein is CASSSQVLAYEGGGSYNEQFF. CDR3 nucleotides: TGTGCCAGCAGCTCCCAGGTGTTGGCATATGAGGGAGGCGGGTCCTACAATGAGCAGTTCTTC.

This clone occurred once. This chain links TRBV21-1 with TRBJ2-5; the D segment call TRBD2 is taken from the table without a DNA check. TRBV21-1 is flagged as a pseudogene. The CDR3 is made up of 18 amino acids. Here the CDR3 reads CASSKGEGGLAHQETQYF. The CDR3 coding sequence is TGTGCCAGCAGCAAAGGGGAAGGGGGACTAGCGCATCAAGAGACCCAGTACTTC.

This clone has only one observation. This chain joins TRBV19 and TRBJ1-4, with 7 nucleotides matching TRBD1. The CDR3 is made up of 18 amino acids. CDR1 is LNHDA and CDR2 is SQIVND in the germline V gene (reference sequence). V lost 5 bases, J lost 8 bases, and 20 bases stayed unmatched. The CDR3 DNA sequence: TGTGCCAGTAGTCAATATTATAACCCTGTTTTGACAGGGGAAAAACTGTTTTTT. Its protein product is CASSQYYNPVLTGEKLFF.

CDR3 DNA sequence: TGTGCCAGCAGTTCCGGAGAGACCCAGTACTTC. It encodes CASSSGETQYF. This chain joins TRBV6-5 and TRBJ2-5; no reliable D call. The CDR3 has 11 residues. Deletions cut 4 bases from V and 4 bases from J, with 4 bases between. Germline V gene sequence: CDR1 MNHEY, CDR2 SVGAGI.

This sequence joins TRBV29-1 and TRBJ2-7; possibly TRBD1 for D (5 bases). Germline lookup yields CDR1 SQVTM and CDR2 ANQGSEA. V dropped 2 bases and J dropped 1 base, with 9 bases sitting between them. This CDR3 has 13 residues. CDR3 sequence (DNA): TGCAGCGTTGAAATTCAGGGTTCCTACGAGCAGTACTTC. Protein sequence: CSVEIQGSYEQYF.

This chain links TRBV6-6 with TRBJ2-7, with D perhaps matching TRBD2 (7 bases). Germline lookup yields CDR1 MNHNY and CDR2 SVGAGI (reference sequence). This CDR3 spans 13 amino acids. V lost 7 bases and J 0 bases, leaving 10 bases between the germline ends. CDR3 nucleotide sequence: TGTGCCAGCACCGGGGGGCACTCCTACGAGCAGTACTTC. This translates into CASTGGHSYEQYF.

The chain has TRBV20-1 and TRBJ2-1, with no clear D. The CDR3 covers 10 residues. Germline CDR1 DFQATT, CDR2 SNEGSKA (reference sequence). The CDR3 is CSAGVYEQFF. As DNA, the CDR3 is TGCAGCGCCGGAGTTTACGAGCAGTTCTTC.

The chain joins TRBV11-1 to TRBJ2-7; possibly TRBD2 for D (6 bases). The ends were cut back, 5 bases at V and 0 bases at J, with 11 bases in the middle. Germline V gives CDR1 SGHAT, CDR2 FQDESV (reference sequence). The CDR3 runs to 14 residues. CDR3 sequence reads: CASSTGRSSYEQYF. The CDR3 DNA is TGTGCCAGCAGCACGGGGAGGAGCTCCTACGAGCAGTACTTC. Supplemented by reference TRBV11-1 and TRBJ2-7, the full variable domain reads EAEVAQSPRYKITEKSQAVAFWCDPISGHATLYWYRQILGQGPELLVQFQDESVVDDSQLPKDRFSAERLKGVDSTLKIQPAELGDSAMYLCASSTGRSSYEQYFGPGTRLTVT.

There are a few counts of this clone. The sample carries other DNA sequences with the same CDR3. V is TRBV5-1 and J is TRBJ1-1, with D maybe TRBD1 (6 bases). V lost 3 bases to trimming and J lost 1 base, with 7 bases between them. Germline lookup yields CDR1 SGHRS and CDR2 YFSETQ. This CDR3 has 13 amino acids. CDR3 nucleotides: TGCGCCAGCAGCTCGACAGGGAACACTGAAGCTTTCTTT. This sequence encodes CASSSTGNTEAFF.

In its sample, this clone was seen once. The chain carries TRBV30 and TRBJ1-5; D is ambiguous. Trimming shortened V by 3 bases and J by 0 bases, and 12 bases separated the two germline ends. The CDR3 length is 15 residues. Germline CDR1 and CDR2: GTSNPN and SVGIG (reference sequence). This CDR3 is CAWSATSNSNQPQHF. The DNA of the CDR3 is TGTGCCTGGAGCGCGACATCTAATAGCAATCAGCCCCAGCATTTT.

The chain is built from TRBV2 and TRBJ2-5; tentatively, D is TRBD1 (6 bases). Trimming cost V 7 bases and J 6 bases, with 12 bases left between them. This CDR3 is 12 amino acids long. Germline loops: CDR1 SNHLY, CDR2 FYNNEI. The CDR3 loop reads CASTGGRQTQYF. The DNA for the CDR3 is TGTGCCAGCACTGGGGGCCGGCAGACCCAGTACTTC.

V usage is TRBV18 and J usage is TRBJ2-5; TRBD2 aligns across 15 bases. Per germline, CDR1 KGHSH and CDR2 LQKENI. This CDR3 comprises 16 residues. The J segment lost 5 bases and the V segment lost 5 bases, leaving 6 bases of the junction unmatched. CDR3 bases: TGTGCCAGCTCATCCCAAGGACTAGCGGGAGGGGAGACCCAGTACTTC. Amino acid sequence: CASSSQGLAGGETQYF.

This chain joins TRBV11-2 and TRBJ2-5; possibly TRBD2 for D (5 bases). This CDR3 region has 13 residues. Per the germline V gene, CDR1 is SGHAT and CDR2 is FQNNGV. V lost 3 bases to trimming and J lost 5 bases, with 10 bases between them. CDR3 in amino acids: CASSLSSSETQYF. The CDR3 region has the DNA TGTGCCAGCAGCTTGAGCTCTAGCGAGACCCAGTACTTC.

The chain joins TRBV7-9 to TRBJ1-2; D unresolved. The CDR3 extends over 13 amino acids. Germline assignment: CDR1 SEHNR and CDR2 FQNEAQ (reference sequence). Trimming stripped 4 bases from V and 4 bases from J, with 10 bases between. CDR3 sequence reads: CASSSVTTYGYTF. The CDR3 nucleotides are TGTGCCAGCAGCTCAGTGACAACCTATGGCTACACCTTC.

CDR3 amino acids: CAWSVSRYEQYF. CDR3 nucleotides: TGTGCCTGGAGTGTATCGCGCTACGAGCAGTACTTC. The chain recombines TRBV30 with TRBJ2-7; D gene uncertain. Germline V gene lookup returns CDR1 GTSNPN and CDR2 SVGIG (reference sequence). The CDR3 is made up of 12 amino acids. Trimming removed 0 bases from V and 3 bases from J, with 6 bases in between.

The CDR3 nucleotides are TGCGCCAGCAGCTTAACCCTAGGGACCCAGTACTTC. This translates into CASSLTLGTQYF. The chain combines TRBV5-1 with TRBJ2-5; D is uncertain. V shed 2 bases and J shed 7 bases, with 9 bases lying between them. The CDR3 has 12 amino acids. Germline lookup yields CDR1 SGHRS and CDR2 YFSETQ.